Following are 2 T cell receptor beta chains from one sample sequenced in a study of regulatory T cells in long-lasting Graves disease. Sequencing libraries for TCR beta were prepared with iRepertoire HTBI primers and Arm-PCR of CDR3 regions. TCRdb independently ran MiXCR on the multiplex PCR reads; one entry per CDR3 protein. The repertoire consists of 250,000 to 300,000 distinct CDR3 sequences, with approximately 18% occurring once and the leading ten covering about 14%. Time point: newly diagnosed GD, antithyroid drugs for less than 3 months. TCR sequences were obtained from RNA taken from PBMCs. The sample was also linked to a second study, of T cells in Graves' hyperthyroidism and ophthalmopathy.

The sample was peripheral blood mononuclear cells (PBMCs), taken at new diagnosis, from a patient treated with antithyroid drugs. The receptors were gathered from a woman aged 25 to 45 with Graves disease.

This clonotype was observed at least ten times. The chain employs TRBV12-3 or TRBV12-4 and TRBJ2-1; 12 positions match TRBD2. The CDR3 is made up of 20 amino acids. The J segment lost 0 bases and the V segment lost 3 bases, leaving 12 bases of the junction unmatched. The CDR3 spells CASSFSKWTSGESSYNEQFF. DNA of the CDR3: TGTGCCAGCAGTTTTAGTAAATGGACTAGCGGGGAAAGCTCCTACAATGAGCAGTTCTTC.

Comments on this clonotype: A far larger clone is one base from this, pointing to a likely read error. The missing conserved phenylalanine or tryptophan at the end of this CDR3 makes a read error likely. The V and J genes are TRBV6-1 and TRBJ1-1; weak D call: TRBD1 (5 bases). CDR1 and CDR2 from the germline V gene are MNHNS and SASEGT. V lost 8 bases and J 2 bases, leaving 21 bases between the germline ends. This CDR3 has 16 residues. The CDR3 region has the DNA TGTGCCAGCTCACCACGAGGAGCAGGGAGTAACACTGAAGCTTTCTCT. Protein sequence: CASSPRGAGSNTEAFS.